These 9 T cell receptor beta chains came from one sample sequenced in a study of blood T cell repertoires in COVID-19 (TCRdb year 2020). Receptor libraries were prepared by the immunoSEQ multiplex PCR assay. TCRdb provides this immuneACCESS table in a form limited to in-frame rearrangements. Some clones are lacking; in checked studies, under half of them reflect an unresolved V gene, and why the rest are absent is not known. This sample comprises 45,000 to 60,000 clones, roughly 90% of them detected only once. The top ten clones comprise 3.5% to 5% of the sample. Sample: peripheral blood. The receptor source for this set is a man in his fifties with acute or convalescent COVID-19.

This sequence joins TRBV7-9 and TRBJ2-1, with a possible D match to TRBD1 (7 bases). Germline V gene data show CDR1 as SEHNR and CDR2 as FQNEAQ (reference sequence). The CDR3 totals 16 residues. The V end lost 5 bases, the J end lost 3 bases, and 17 bases lay between the germline ends. CDR3 loop: CASSPRQGGYYNEQFF. DNA for the CDR3: TGTGCCAGCAGCCCTAGACAGGGAGGTTACTACAATGAGCAGTTCTTC.

This sequence joins TRBV11-2 and TRBJ2-3, with 7 bases lining up with TRBD1. V lost 4 bases, J lost 5 bases, and 3 bases stayed unmatched. Looked up from germline, CDR1 is SGHAT and CDR2 is FQNNGV. CDR3 length: 13 amino acids. In nucleotides, the CDR3 is TGTGCCAGCAGCTACGCAGGGGGAGATACGCAGTATTTT. It encodes CASSYAGGDTQYF.

The chain employs TRBV5-1 and TRBJ2-7; D is perhaps TRBD1 (5 bases). The germline V gene has CDR1 SGHRS and CDR2 YFSETQ. Trimming stripped 4 bases from V and 2 bases from J, with 10 bases between. This CDR3 comprises 13 residues. CDR3 sequence reads: CASSRQPAYEQYF. The CDR3 coding sequence is TGCGCCAGCAGCCGACAGCCTGCCTACGAGCAGTACTTC.

The chain joins TRBV25-1 to TRBJ1-1, with D uncertain. There are 17 residues in the CDR3. Germline assignment: CDR1 MGHDK and CDR2 SYGVNS. V shed 0 bases and J shed 1 base, with 15 bases lying between them. CDR3 in DNA: TGTGCCAGCAGTGAATACTTCGGTACAACTACGAACACTGAAGCTTTCTTT. Amino acids: CASSEYFGTTTNTEAFF.

The chain carries TRBV4-1 and TRBJ1-1; no reliable D call. V lost 1 base, J lost 3 bases, and 15 bases lay in between. This CDR3 is built from 16 residues. Looked up from germline, CDR1 is MGHRA and CDR2 is YSYEKL. The CDR3 region is CASSQVPGRTYTEAFF. DNA of the CDR3: TGCGCCAGCAGCCAAGTTCCGGGTAGGACTTACACTGAAGCTTTCTTT.

The chain links TRBV19 to TRBJ1-1; 7 nucleotides line up with TRBD1. Germline CDR1 is LNHDA and CDR2 is SQIVND (reference sequence). This CDR3 comprises 15 residues. The J segment lost 2 bases and the V segment lost 3 bases, leaving 6 bases of the junction unmatched. The CDR3 spells CASSILGQQNTEAFF. The CDR3 DNA reads TGTGCCAGTAGTATTTTGGGACAGCAAAACACTGAAGCTTTCTTT.

The rearrangement links TRBV12-1 to TRBJ2-1; the table's D call of TRBD2 was not tested on the DNA. TRBV12-1 constitutes a pseudogene. The CDR3 totals 13 residues. In DNA, the CDR3 is TGTGCCAGCCGGGAGGGCGGGTACAATGAGCAGTTCTTC. Its translation: CASREGGYNEQFF.

CDR3 region: CASSSDNSGNTIYF. The CDR3 nucleotides are TGTGCCAGTAGTTCTGACAACTCTGGAAACACCATATATTTT. The chain links TRBV19 to TRBJ1-3, with unresolved D. Trimming took off 5 bases at V and 0 bases at J, with 8 bases between the two ends. CDR1 is LNHDA and CDR2 is SQIVND in the germline V gene (reference sequence). This CDR3 contains 14 residues.

The V gene is TRBV3-1 (or the pseudogene TRBV3-2), the J gene TRBJ1-2; D is perhaps TRBD1 (6 bases). The CDR3 extends over 15 amino acids. Trimming took 8 bases from V and 4 from J, leaving 20 bases between them. Germline lookup yields CDR1 LGHDT and CDR2 YNNKEL (reference sequence). CDR3 in DNA: TGTGCCAGCCGCAGGGCGGGGGGCAAAGGCTATGGCTACACCTTC. Amino acids: CASRRAGGKGYGYTF.